This TCR beta chain was identified in a study of blood T cell repertoires in COVID-19. On the study more broadly: COVID-19 samples, acute and convalescent, were from the United States, Italy and Spain. T cells, B-cell-depleted T cells, or PBMCs provided the cDNA or gDNA that served as material.

The CDR3 has 17 amino acids. With V trimmed by 0 bases and J by 1 base, 5 bases remained unmatched. In germline, CDR1 is SGHRS, CDR2 YFSETQ. Produced via immunoSEQ multiplex PCR; TCRdb's table is partial and in-frame only. This repertoire shows 110,000 or so clones, 65% to 80% found once; its top ten account for 1.8%. Sequencing input: peripheral blood. The clonotype originates from a woman in her thirties or forties with acute or convalescent COVID-19. The chain joins TRBV5-1 to TRBJ1-3; 9 bases map to TRBD1. This CDR3 is CASSLAGTGRSGNTIYF. The CDR3 DNA follows: TGCGCCAGCAGCTTGGCCGGGACAGGGAGGTCTGGAAACACCATATATTTT.